These 12 T cell receptor beta chains share one sample of origin, sequenced in a study of vaccination effects on CD4 cells after COVID-19. Data came from immunoSEQ multiplex PCR; TCRdb stores just in-frame clones and leaves some out. The sample carries approximately 60,000 clones, around four fifths recorded once. Culture proceeded for 10 days, and CD4+ T cells were then isolated. Two doses of either BNT162b2 or mRNA-1273 were given to each participant. For these TCRs, the target antigens are not known. The sequencing here drew on CD4+ T cells from PBMCs cultured without peptide, taken after COVID-19 vaccination. These receptors all come from a human donor who received a COVID-19 vaccine.

The rearrangement uses TRBV19 and TRBJ1-2, with D unresolved. Germline CDR1 LNHDA, CDR2 SQIVND (reference sequence). The CDR3 is made up of 12 amino acids. V was clipped by 8 bases and J by 8 bases, with 15 bases between them. As DNA, the CDR3 is TGTGCCAGTCGAAGCGGGTACCCGGGCTACACCTTC. Translation: CASRSGYPGYTF.

The table lists this clone with a few counts. V is TRBV5-4 and J is TRBJ1-2; 9 nucleotides agree with TRBD1. This CDR3 has 14 amino acids. V lost 3 bases to trimming and J lost 8 bases; unmatched junction nucleotides: 8. The V gene's germline CDR1 is SGHNT and CDR2 YYREEE (reference sequence). The CDR3 sequence: CASSYGTGMGGYTF. In DNA form, the CDR3 reads TGTGCCAGCAGCTATGGGACAGGGATGGGAGGCTACACCTTC.

The chain links TRBV14 to TRBJ1-2; unclear D gene. The CDR3 is made up of 13 amino acids. Per germline, CDR1 SGHDN and CDR2 FVKESK. Trimming stripped 6 bases from V and 2 bases from J, with 10 bases between. The CDR3: CASSPGTNYGYTF. The CDR3, as DNA: TGTGCCAGCAGTCCGGGAACAAACTATGGCTACACCTTC.

V and J are TRBV30 and TRBJ1-2; TRBD1 is a possible D gene (6 bases). Germline values: CDR1 GTSNPN, CDR2 SVGIG (reference sequence). The CDR3 is 13 amino acids. V was trimmed by 0 bases and J by 4 bases, leaving 9 bases between them. CDR3 loop: CAWSVRGTYGYTF. The CDR3 DNA follows: TGTGCCTGGAGTGTAAGGGGGACCTATGGCTACACCTTC.

The rearrangement uses TRBV28 and TRBJ1-6; 10 nucleotides align to TRBD1. CDR1 is MDHEN and CDR2 is SYDVKM in the germline V gene. The CDR3 runs to 18 residues. Trimming took 3 bases from V and 10 from J; bases not matched to a gene: 15. The CDR3 is CASSFGRQGAFYRSPLHF. For the CDR3, the DNA is TGTGCCAGCAGTTTCGGTAGACAGGGGGCCTTTTATAGATCACCCCTCCACTTT.

The chain combines TRBV28 with TRBJ2-2; a possible D gene is TRBD1 (5 bases). Germline CDR1 and CDR2: MDHEN and SYDVKM. CDR3 length: 13 amino acids. V was cut by 5 bases and J by 2 bases, with 6 bases left in between. CDR3 DNA sequence: TGTGCCAGCAGTGGGGCAAACACCGGGGAGCTGTTTTTT. This sequence encodes CASSGANTGELFF. Full variable domain (remainder filled in from reference TRBV28 and TRBJ2-2): DVKVTQSSRYLVKRTGEKVFLECVQDMDHENMFWYRQDPGLGLRLIYFSYDVKMKEKGDIPEGYSVSREKKERFSLILESASTNQTSMYLCASSGANTGELFFGEGSRLTVL.

Points on this clone: The DNA is omitted, as the CDR3 cannot be located on it reliably, and the CDR3 follows TCRdb's listing. The V gene is TRBV28, the J gene TRBJ1-2. Looked up from germline, CDR1 is MDHEN and CDR2 is SYDVKM. Termini included, the CDR3 measures 13 amino acids. The CDR3 here is CASSLERDYGYTF.

This clone came up a few times. The chain links TRBV5-4 to TRBJ1-6, with D possibly TRBD1 on 5 matching bases. The CDR3 spans 15 residues. From germline, CDR1 is SGHNT and CDR2 YYREEE (reference sequence). V was clipped by 4 bases and J by 5 bases, with 13 bases between them. CDR3 residues: CASSPLVGDNSPLHF. The CDR3 DNA follows: TGTGCCAGCAGCCCCCTTGTAGGGGATAATTCACCCCTCCACTTT.

Notes on this clone: An end of the junction does not agree with germline; a read error may underlie this. This chain uses TRBV7-7 with TRBJ2-1; 12 nucleotides agree with TRBD2. This CDR3 is 14 amino acids long. Germline-derived CDR1 and CDR2 are SSHAT and FNYEAQ (reference sequence). The CDR3 DNA reads as TGTGCTAGCAGCTTAGGGACTAGCGGGAATGAGCAGTTCTTC. Translating gives CASSLGTSGNEQFF.

The chain carries TRBV19 and TRBJ2-1, with 9 bases matching TRBD2. V was pared by 7 bases and J by 5 bases, with 6 bases of the junction left unmatched. This CDR3 contains 14 residues. Germline V lookup: CDR1 LNHDA, CDR2 SQIVND (reference sequence). The CDR3 is CASKGAGGNNEQFF. The DNA of the CDR3 is TGTGCCAGTAAGGGAGCGGGAGGTAACAATGAGCAGTTCTTC.

The V gene is TRBV18, the J gene TRBJ2-2; TRBD2 might be the D (6 bases). CDR1 and CDR2 (germline): KGHSH, LQKENI. Trimming cost V 3 bases and J 3 bases, with 8 bases left between them. The length of the CDR3 is 14 residues. CDR3 DNA sequence: TGTGCCAGCTCACCGGGCGGGGACACCGGGGAGCTGTTTTTT. This encodes CASSPGGDTGELFF. The variable domain in full, with the rest retrieved from reference TRBV18 and TRBJ2-2, is NAGVMQNPRHLVRRRGQEARLRCSPMKGHSHVYWYRQLPEEGLKFMVYLQKENIIDESGMPKERFSAEFPKEGPSILRIQQVVRGDSAAYFCASSPGGDTGELFFGEGSRLTVL.

In its sample, this clone was seen a few times. The genes are TRBV6-6 and TRBJ2-2, with 7 bases that match TRBD2. Trimming took 8 bases from V and 5 from J; bases not matched to a gene: 8. This CDR3 is built from 14 residues. Germline values: CDR1 MNHNY, CDR2 SVGAGI (reference sequence). Here the CDR3 DNA reads TGTGCCAGCCTGGGCGGGAGAGGGACCGGGGAGCTGTTTTTT. Translated, it gives CASLGGRGTGELFF.